The 13 T cell receptor beta chains below come from one sample, sequenced in a study of PD-L1 blockade in urothelial cancer (dated by TCRdb to about 2017). The library was produced with the immunoSEQ multiplex PCR assay. The table comes from immuneACCESS by way of TCRdb, which keeps in-frame sequences with V and J called. Part of the clones is missing from these tables; in studies checked, under half for an unresolved V gene and the rest for unknown reasons. The sample has 25,000 to 30,000 clones on record, roughly 86% of them singletons. The ten largest account for roughly 1.9% of the sample. This material consisted of PBMCs, taken around atezolizumab (anti-PD-L1) treatment. These receptors all stem from a man aged 50-59 years with urothelial cancer.

The V and J genes are TRBV27 and TRBJ2-3, with D possibly TRBD2 on 6 matching bases. The length of the CDR3 is 14 residues. Germline V CDR1 and CDR2: MNHEY, SMNVEV (reference sequence). Trimming removed 2 bases at V and 1 base at J, with 7 bases between. CDR3 residues: CASSLQRGTDTQYF. CDR3 nucleotide sequence: TGTGCCAGCAGTTTACAGCGGGGCACAGATACGCAGTATTTT.

The chain employs TRBV6-5 and TRBJ2-7; TRBD1 agrees at 7 bases. This CDR3 comprises 13 residues. V was clipped by 5 bases and J by 7 bases; unmatched bases: 8. Per the germline V gene, CDR1 is MNHEY and CDR2 is SVGAGI. The CDR3 region has the DNA TGTGCCAGCAGTAAGACAGGGTGGATGGAGCAGTACTTC. As protein: CASSKTGWMEQYF.

This clone was observed a few times. The genes are TRBV29-1 and TRBJ2-1; 7 nucleotides match TRBD2. V shed 3 bases and J 12 bases; nucleotides not matched to a gene: 8. The germline gives CDR1 SQVTM, CDR2 ANQGSEA. The CDR3 covers 12 residues. The CDR3 nucleotides are TGCAGCGTTGAGGGAGGGCCATCTTCGCAGTTCTTC. Amino acid sequence: CSVEGGPSSQFF.

V gene TRBV11-3 combines with J gene TRBJ2-2, with a weak D call TRBD2 (5 bases). This CDR3 region has 16 residues. V lost 3 bases to trimming and J lost 1 base, with 12 bases between them. Germline loops: CDR1 SGHNT, CDR2 YENEEA. The CDR3 reads CASSFTRLGNTGELFF. The CDR3 bases are TGTGCCAGCAGCTTCACTAGGTTGGGGAACACCGGGGAGCTGTTTTTT.

This sequence joins TRBV27 and TRBJ2-1, with a possible D match to TRBD1 (6 bases). Trimming left V 3 bases short and J 10 bases short, with 13 bases between. There are 13 residues in the CDR3. CDR1 is MNHEY, CDR2 SMNVEV, per germline (reference sequence). This CDR3 reads CASSFARGVEQFF. The CDR3 bases are TGTGCCAGCAGTTTCGCCAGGGGAGTCGAGCAGTTCTTC.

This clone was detected only once. The chain combines TRBV9 with TRBJ2-1, with 11 positions matching TRBD1. The CDR3 extends over 17 amino acids. CDR1 SGDLS and CDR2 YYNGEE come from the germline V gene. V lost 0 bases and J lost 6; bases outside the gene matches: 8. The CDR3 sequence is CASSVDFGTGGSNEQFF. For the CDR3, the DNA is TGTGCCAGCAGCGTAGATTTTGGGACAGGGGGATCCAATGAGCAGTTCTTC.

This chain links TRBV10-1 with TRBJ2-2; TRBD2 matches at 9 bases. CDR1 is WNHNN, CDR2 SYGVQD, per germline (reference sequence). Trimming took 6 bases from V and 3 from J; bases not matched to a gene: 2. This CDR3 region has 14 residues. The CDR3 reads CASRERGDTGELFF. The CDR3 coding sequence is TGCGCCAGCAGAGAGCGGGGGGACACCGGGGAGCTGTTTTTT.

V usage is TRBV7-9 and J usage is TRBJ2-1, with D possibly TRBD2 on 5 matching bases. Germline V gene lookup returns CDR1 SEHNR and CDR2 FQNEAQ (reference sequence). The CDR3 loop spans 15 amino acids. Between the trimmed V and J ends, which lost 3 bases and 5 bases, there was a span of 14 bases. The CDR3 loop reads CASSLPTRTHNEQFF. The CDR3 DNA sequence: TGTGCCAGCAGCTTGCCCACTAGAACCCACAATGAGCAGTTCTTC.

This rearrangement joins TRBV5-1 to TRBJ2-7; 11 nucleotides agree with TRBD2. The V and J ends lost 4 bases and 3 bases, in that order; junction bases with no gene match: 3. The CDR3 has 14 amino acids. Germline V gene sequence: CDR1 SGHRS, CDR2 YFSETQ. The CDR3 here is CASSQTSGDYEQYF. The CDR3 DNA follows: TGCGCCAGCAGCCAGACTAGCGGGGACTACGAGCAGTACTTC.

The chain uses TRBV9 and TRBJ1-4; 7 bases match TRBD1. Trimming cost V 1 base and J 3 bases; bases outside gene matches: 15. Germline lookup yields CDR1 SGDLS and CDR2 YYNGEE. This CDR3 spans 19 amino acids. The CDR3 spells CASSVNPVQGEVSNEKLFF. CDR3 nucleotides: TGTGCCAGCAGCGTAAACCCCGTCCAGGGGGAGGTTTCTAATGAAAAACTGTTTTTT.

The chain employs TRBV10-3 and TRBJ2-1; the D gene is possibly TRBD1 (8 bases). Trimming shortened V by 6 bases and J by 3 bases, and 18 bases separated the two germline ends. The germline V gene encodes CDR1 ENHRY and CDR2 SYGVKD. The CDR3 contains 16 residues. The CDR3 spells CAISNGQGLNYNEQFF. The CDR3 nucleotides read TGTGCCATCAGCAATGGACAGGGACTAAACTACAATGAGCAGTTCTTC.

The CDR3 loop is CASSDSPGGHEQYF. Here the CDR3 DNA reads TGTGCCAGCAGTGACTCGCCAGGGGGCCACGAGCAGTACTTC. This chain connects TRBV6-4 to TRBJ2-7, with 8 nucleotides matching TRBD1. Germline lookup yields CDR1 MRHNA and CDR2 SNTAGT. The V gene end was trimmed by 0 bases and the J gene end by 5 bases; junction bases not matched to a gene: 3. The length of the CDR3 is 14 residues.

V gene TRBV5-4 combines with J gene TRBJ2-7, with TRBD2 identical over 16 bases. The CDR3 consists of 16 residues. V lost 3 bases, J lost 4 bases, and 4 bases stayed unmatched. The V gene's germline CDR1 is SGHNT and CDR2 YYREEE (reference sequence). The CDR3 sequence is CASSSGLAGGWYEQYF. The CDR3 DNA follows: TGTGCCAGCAGCTCGGGACTAGCGGGAGGGTGGTACGAGCAGTACTTC.